A selection of T cell receptor beta chains follows, all from one sample in a study of blood T cell repertoires in COVID-19. Sequencing was performed with immunoSEQ multiplex PCR; in TCRdb, only in-frame clones are kept and a portion is missing. The repertoire holds nearly 350,000 clones, more than 75% seen once, with under 1.3% in the top ten. Material: PBMCs or T cells enriched from blood (not recorded which). The receptors stem from a woman younger than 45 who had recovered from COVID-19. Both conserved end residues are part of each CDR3. D genes are given only for firm matches. Clone size is given for some rows only: seen once, a few or many times, or a class if the clone is expanded.

>TRBD1|TRBJ2-3|TRBV10-3|.
TGTGCCATAGGACAGGGGGGCACAGATACGCAGTATTTT
CAIGQGGTDTQYF
>TRBD1|TRBJ1-4|TRBV27|.
TGTGCCAGCAGCAGTTTATTGACAGGGGGCACTAATGAAAAACTGTTTTTT
CASSSLLTGGTNEKLFF
>TRBD1|TRBJ1-2|TRBV28|.
TGTGCCAGCAGTTTATCCGGGACAGCCTATGGCTACACCTTC
CASSLSGTAYGYTF
>.|TRBJ1-1|TRBV27|.
TGTGCCAGCAGTTCGCTGTACAGCACTGAAGCTTTCTTT
CASSSLYSTEAFF
>.|TRBJ2-7|TRBV3-1/TRBV3-2|.
TGTGCCAGCAGCCAAGGGGGTCCAGGTGCGGGCGAGCAGTACTTC
CASSQGGPGAGEQYF
>TRBD2|TRBJ2-7|TRBV20-1|.
TGCAGTGCTGGAACTAGCGCCGAGCAGTACTTC
CSAGTSAEQYF
>TRBD1|TRBJ2-2|TRBV10-3|.
TGTGCCATCAGTGAGGGACAGGGGGCGGCCGGGGAGCTGTTTTTT
CAISEGQGAAGELFF
>TRBD2|TRBJ2-5|TRBV19|once
TGTGCCAGTAGTATAGATGGGCGGGGGTTGCGGGAGACCCAGTACTTC
CASSIDGRGLRETQYF
>TRBD1|TRBJ2-3|TRBV4-3|few
TGCGCCAGCAGCCAAGATCTTCGGGTGACAGGGGCCGGGTCAGATACGCAGTATTTT
CASSQDLRVTGAGSDTQYF
>TRBD1|TRBJ2-7|TRBV7-6|.
TGTGCCAGCAGCTTCAACAGGGGGCCCAAGCACGAGCAGTACTTC
CASSFNRGPKHEQYF
>.|TRBJ2-5|TRBV4-1|.
TGCGCCAGCAGCCAAGCCAGGGCAGAGACCCAGTACTTC
CASSQARAETQYF
>TRBD1|TRBJ2-7|TRBV11-3|once
TGTGCCAGCAGCTCAAGGGACAGGGGCGAGCAGTACTTC
CASSSRDRGEQYF
>.|TRBJ2-4|TRBV7-9|once
TGTGCCAGCAGCTTGACAGATGGGGAAGCCAAAAACATTCAGTACTTC
CASSLTDGEAKNIQYF
>.|TRBJ2-3|TRBV5-8|few
TGTGCCAGCACACCGGAGCGGGCTAGCACAGATACGCAGTATTTT
CASTPERASTDTQYF
>TRBD1|TRBJ1-6|TRBV30|.
TGTGCCGGCTATACAGGGGGCTCCTATAATTCACCCCTCCACTTT
CAGYTGGSYNSPLHF
>.|TRBJ1-3|TRBV9|.
TGTGCCAGCAGGGCAGGAAACACCATATATTTT
CASRAGNTIYF